The next 28 T cell receptor beta chains were all read from a single sample in a study of CD8+ T cells in alopecia areata. Sequencing relied on a cDNA template that was reverse transcribed from extracted RNA. Libraries were prepared by immunoSEQ multiplex PCR; TCRdb keeps only in-frame clonotypes and omits some of them. The sample yields about 110,000 clones, about three fifths seen once. As to treatment: oral pan-JAK inhibitor, 5-10 mg twice daily. The sample in question was CD8+ T cells sorted from blood, obtained at week 24, from a patient treated with tofacitinib. Receptors were obtained from a human donor with alopecia areata.

This chain links TRBV5-1 with TRBJ1-1, with D maybe TRBD1 (5 bases). CDR3 length equals 15 residues. V dropped 5 bases and J dropped 0 bases, with 14 bases sitting between them. The germline V gene encodes CDR1 SGHRS and CDR2 YFSETQ. CDR3 loop: CASSISREVNTEAFF. The CDR3 region has the DNA TGCGCCAGCAGTATTTCCAGGGAGGTGAACACTGAAGCTTTCTTT.

Note on this clone: The junction departs from the called germline gene at one end, perhaps through a read error. CDR3 sequence reads: CASKPTSGGEGSVF. Written as DNA, the CDR3 is TGTGCCAGCAAGCCGACTAGCGGGGGGGAGGGCAGTGTCTTC. The gene calls are TRBV27 and TRBJ2-1, with 14 nucleotides matching TRBD2. CDR3 length equals 14 residues. The V gene's germline CDR1 is MNHEY and CDR2 SMNVEV (reference sequence).

The J gene is TRBJ1-1, the V gene TRBV30; 7 bases are shared with TRBD1. The CDR3 length is 12 residues. Per the germline V gene, CDR1 is GTSNPN and CDR2 is SVGIG (reference sequence). With V trimmed by 1 base and J by 6 bases, 2 bases remained unmatched. The DNA for the CDR3 is TGTGCCTGGAGTGCGGGACAGCCTGAAGCTTTCTTT. As protein: CAWSAGQPEAFF.

V and J are TRBV13 and TRBJ1-2; unclear D gene. CDR3 length: 12 amino acids. The germline V gene has CDR1 PRHDT and CDR2 FYEKMQ (reference sequence). Trimming left V 0 bases short and J 8 bases short, with 7 bases between. The CDR3 DNA reads as TGTGCCAGCAGCTTAGGGGGAGACGGCTACACCTTC. This codes for CASSLGGDGYTF. Variable domain in full (rest from reference TRBV13 and TRBJ1-2): AAGVIQSPRHLIKEKRETATLKCYPIPRHDTVYWYQQGPGQDPQFLISFYEKMQSDKGSIPDRFSAQQFSDYHSELNMSSLELGDSALYFCASSLGGDGYTFGSGTRLTVV.

V is TRBV27 and J is TRBJ1-6; 8 positions match TRBD1. In germline, CDR1 is MNHEY, CDR2 SMNVEV (reference sequence). Losses at the gene ends were 3 bases for V and 9 bases for J; bases not matched to a gene: 4. CDR3 length: 14 residues. The CDR3 DNA is TGTGCCAGCAGTTTCACAGGGGGGGGTTCACCCCTCCACTTT. Its translation: CASSFTGGGSPLHF.

The V and J genes are TRBV7-3 and TRBJ2-1; TRBD1 might be the D (5 bases). Germline-derived CDR1 and CDR2 are SGHTA and FQGTGA. There are 12 residues in the CDR3. V lost 5 bases and J lost 10, with 12 bases in between. The DNA of the CDR3 is TGTGCCAGCAGCCTACTCCAGGGCGAGCAGTTCTTC. It is translated as CASSLLQGEQFF. Full variable domain (rest looked up from reference TRBV7-3 and TRBJ2-1): GAGVSQTPSNKVTEKGKYVELRCDPISGHTALYWYRQSLGQGPEFLIYFQGTGAADDSGLPNDRFFAVRPEGSVSTLKIQRTERGDSAVYLCASSLLQGEQFFGPGTRLTVL.

J is TRBJ1-1 and V is TRBV6-5; D is unresolved. V was shortened by 5 bases and J by 5 bases, with 15 bases between the two germline ends. The germline gives CDR1 MNHEY, CDR2 SVGAGI. The CDR3 extends over 14 amino acids. This chain's CDR3 is CASSTTPVLTEAFF. CDR3 coding DNA: TGTGCCAGCAGTACGACCCCCGTGTTAACTGAAGCTTTCTTT.

V is TRBV7-9 and J is TRBJ2-3, with 8 bases aligning to TRBD2. Per germline, CDR1 SEHNR and CDR2 FQNEAQ (reference sequence). Trimming took 4 bases from V and 2 from J; bases not matched to a gene: 5. There are 15 residues in the CDR3. The CDR3 is CASSSAGVPTDTQYF. The CDR3 DNA reads TGTGCCAGCAGCTCAGCGGGGGTGCCCACAGATACGCAGTATTTT.

For the CDR3, the DNA is TGTGCCAGCAGTGAATGGAGCGGTCAGCCCCAGCATTTT. Translation gives CASSEWSGQPQHF. The rearrangement joins TRBV25-1 to TRBJ1-5; D is unclear. Per germline, CDR1 MGHDK and CDR2 SYGVNS. The ends were cut back, 1 base at V and 6 bases at J, with 7 bases in the middle. The CDR3 contains 13 residues.

The chain has TRBV7-8 and TRBJ2-5; no clear D gene. In germline, CDR1 is SGHVS, CDR2 FQNEAQ. The CDR3 has 16 amino acids. The germline V and J ends were trimmed by 2 bases and 1 base, with 14 bases remaining between them. CDR3 nucleotides: TGTGCCAGCAGCTTAAGGATAGAGAGCCCCCAAGAGACCCAGTACTTC. Amino acids: CASSLRIESPQETQYF.

The chain links TRBV6-6 to TRBJ2-7; no firm D call. This CDR3 is built from 14 residues. Germline-derived CDR1 and CDR2 are MNHNY and SVGAGI (reference sequence). V gave up 0 bases and J gave up 2 bases, with 8 bases separating them. CDR3 residues: CASSYSYSPYEQYF. CDR3 DNA: TGTGCCAGCAGTTACTCATACAGCCCCTACGAGCAGTACTTC.

A note on this clone: This specimen includes other DNA sequences encoding the same CDR3. The CDR3: CASSLTGSYEQYF. DNA of the CDR3: TGTGCCAGCAGTTTAACAGGGAGCTACGAGCAGTACTTC. V is TRBV27 and J is TRBJ2-7, with a weak D call TRBD1 (6 bases). CDR3 length equals 13 residues. Germline assignment: CDR1 MNHEY and CDR2 SMNVEV (reference sequence). The V and J ends lost 2 bases and 3 bases respectively, with 8 bases between them.

The V call is TRBV13, the J call TRBJ1-2; possibly TRBD1 for D (5 bases). Germline V lookup: CDR1 PRHDT, CDR2 FYEKMQ (reference sequence). Trimming shortened V by 5 bases and J by 5 bases, and 18 bases separated the two germline ends. CDR3 length: 15 residues. Here the CDR3 reads CASSDRDSGIYGYTF. The DNA of the CDR3 is TGTGCCAGCAGCGACCGGGACTCGGGCATATATGGCTACACCTTC.

The chain carries TRBV19 and TRBJ1-1, with 11 positions matching TRBD1. The germline CDR1 and CDR2 sequences are LNHDA and SQIVND (reference sequence). Unmatched junction bases numbered 5, after V lost 5 bases and J lost 0 bases. The CDR3 extends over 16 amino acids. CDR3 in amino acids: CASSPRTGGMNTEAFF. CDR3 DNA: TGTGCCAGTAGTCCTAGGACAGGGGGCATGAACACTGAAGCTTTCTTT.

As DNA, the CDR3 is TGTGCCAGCAAGGGCCAGGGTAATGTTCAGCCCCAGCATTTT. Protein: CASKGQGNVQPQHF. This sequence joins TRBV27 and TRBJ1-5, with D perhaps TRBD1 (5 bases). CDR1 and CDR2 from the germline V gene are MNHEY and SMNVEV (reference sequence). The V and J ends lost 7 bases and 6 bases respectively, with 16 bases between them. There are 14 residues in the CDR3.

The chain employs TRBV30 and TRBJ1-5; D unresolved. Trimming took 1 base from V and 2 from J, leaving 6 bases between them. The CDR3 is made up of 13 amino acids. The germline gives CDR1 GTSNPN, CDR2 SVGIG (reference sequence). The CDR3 bases are TGTGCCTGGAGTGGTGTCGGCAATCAGCCCCAGCATTTT. This translates into CAWSGVGNQPQHF.

This chain uses TRBV30 with TRBJ2-3; 9 bases line up with TRBD1. The J segment lost 6 bases and the V segment lost 2 bases, leaving 9 bases of the junction unmatched. Looked up from germline, CDR1 is GTSNPN and CDR2 is SVGIG (reference sequence). CDR3 length: 15 amino acids. The DNA for the CDR3 is TGTGCCTGGAGTATTGACTGGACAGGGGCCGATACGCAGTATTTT. Amino acids: CAWSIDWTGADTQYF.

The V gene is TRBV27, the J gene TRBJ2-6; 7 bases are shared with TRBD1. The CDR3 totals 15 residues. Trimming cost V 5 bases and J 0 bases; bases outside gene matches: 1. Germline assignment: CDR1 MNHEY and CDR2 SMNVEV (reference sequence). The CDR3: CASSAGGSGANVLTF. CDR3 coding DNA: TGTGCCAGCAGTGCAGGGGGCTCTGGGGCCAACGTCCTGACTTTC.

The chain is built from TRBV7-3 and TRBJ2-2; possible D gene TRBD2, 6 bases. Germline values: CDR1 SGHTA, CDR2 FQGTGA. The CDR3 is 16 residues long. Trimming removed 5 bases at V and 0 bases at J, with 13 bases between. The CDR3 coding sequence is TGTGCCAGCAGCCCCTTAGGAGGGGCGAACACCGGGGAGCTGTTTTTT. Residues: CASSPLGGANTGELFF.

The V gene is TRBV7-2, the J gene TRBJ2-2; D gene unclear. Trimming shortened V by 3 bases and J by 7 bases, and 6 bases separated the two germline ends. Per the germline V gene, CDR1 is SGHTA and CDR2 is FQGNSA. CDR3 length equals 12 residues. As DNA, the CDR3 is TGTGCCAGCAGCTTGAGTGGCGGGGAGCTGTTTTTT. It is translated as CASSLSGGELFF.

V and J are TRBV6-1 and TRBJ1-1; perhaps TRBD1 as D (6 bases). Trimming took 3 bases from V and 0 from J, leaving 14 bases between them. The CDR3 covers 16 residues. Per germline, CDR1 MNHNS and CDR2 SASEGT. The CDR3 sequence is CASSEGRGRMNTEAFF. The CDR3, as DNA: TGTGCCAGCAGTGAGGGCAGGGGAAGGATGAACACTGAAGCTTTCTTT.

Comments on this clone: Sequence at one end of the junction differs from germline and may be a read error. The chain links TRBV7-9 to TRBJ1-4; D not certain. The germline V gene has CDR1 SEHNR and CDR2 FQNEAQ (reference sequence). The CDR3 length is 15 residues. The CDR3 DNA follows: TGCGCCAGCAGCCAAGACGGAGCAACTAATGAAAAACTGTTTTTT. This sequence encodes CASSQDGATNEKLFF.

This clone turned up a few times. The chain combines TRBV10-3 with TRBJ1-2; possible D gene TRBD1, 5 bases. Germline CDR1 reads ENHRY; CDR2 reads SYGVKD. The germline V and J ends were trimmed by 3 bases and 1 base, with 9 bases remaining between them. The CDR3 runs 14 residues. The chain's CDR3 is CAISDQGSNYGYTF. The CDR3 DNA reads as TGTGCCATCAGTGATCAGGGAAGTAACTATGGCTACACCTTC.

This chain links TRBV9 with TRBJ1-3, with a weak D call TRBD1 (5 bases). The germline V gene encodes CDR1 SGDLS and CDR2 YYNGEE. The CDR3 covers 14 residues. The ends were cut back, 4 bases at V and 7 bases at J, with 15 bases in the middle. CDR3 sequence: CASSSPGTYNTIYF. Written as DNA, the CDR3 is TGTGCCAGCAGCTCCCCCGGGACCTATAACACCATATATTTT.

The rearrangement uses TRBV25-1 and TRBJ2-7; TRBD1 matches at 9 bases. After removal of 4 bases from V and 4 bases from J, the junction contained 8 bases not matched to a gene. The CDR3 spans 15 residues. The germline CDR1 and CDR2 sequences are MGHDK and SYGVNS. As DNA, the CDR3 is TGTGCCAGCAGTGCCCCCGGGACAGGGTGGTACGAGCAGTACTTC. The encoded protein is CASSAPGTGWYEQYF.

The J gene is TRBJ1-6, the V gene TRBV7-6; D is unclear. Trimming cost V 5 bases and J 10 bases, with 9 bases left between them. This CDR3 has 12 residues. Germline V gives CDR1 SGHVS, CDR2 FNYEAQ. CDR3 nucleotides: TGTGCCAGCAGCCCGCAGCGGTCACCCCTCCACTTT. As protein: CASSPQRSPLHF.

With respect to this clone: Other DNA sequences in this specimen translate into the identical CDR3. V gene TRBV2 combines with J gene TRBJ2-7, with D unresolved. With 4 bases removed from V and 5 bases from J, the gap between germline ends came to 3 bases. Germline assignment: CDR1 SNHLY and CDR2 FYNNEI. The CDR3 totals 10 residues. CDR3 sequence: CASSVNEQYF. The CDR3 DNA sequence: TGTGCCAGCAGTGTTAACGAGCAGTACTTC.

This CDR3 is CASRGGGLEQYF. In DNA, the CDR3 is TGTGCCAGCCGCGGCGGAGGTCTCGAGCAGTACTTC. The chain is built from TRBV5-6 and TRBJ2-7; perhaps TRBD2 as D (5 bases). The germline V gene has CDR1 SGHDT and CDR2 YYEEEE. The V gene lost 7 bases and the J gene lost 6 bases, with 14 bases spanning the gap. The CDR3 contains 12 residues.